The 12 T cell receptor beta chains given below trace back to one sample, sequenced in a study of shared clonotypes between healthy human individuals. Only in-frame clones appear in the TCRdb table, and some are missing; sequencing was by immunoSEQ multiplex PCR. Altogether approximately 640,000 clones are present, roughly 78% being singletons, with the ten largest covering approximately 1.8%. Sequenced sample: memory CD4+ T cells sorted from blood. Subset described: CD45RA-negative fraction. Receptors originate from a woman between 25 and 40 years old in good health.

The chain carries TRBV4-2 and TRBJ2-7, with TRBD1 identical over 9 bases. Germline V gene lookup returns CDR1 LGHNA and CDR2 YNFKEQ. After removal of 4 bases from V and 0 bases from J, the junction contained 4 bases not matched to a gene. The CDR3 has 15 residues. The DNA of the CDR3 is TGTGCCAGCAGCCCGGACAGGGGAAGCTCCTACGAGCAGTACTTC. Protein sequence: CASSPDRGSSYEQYF.

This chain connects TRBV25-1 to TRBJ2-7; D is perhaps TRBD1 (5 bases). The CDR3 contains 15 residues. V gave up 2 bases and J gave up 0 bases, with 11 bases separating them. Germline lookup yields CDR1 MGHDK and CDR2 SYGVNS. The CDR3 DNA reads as TGTGCCAGCAGTGAACAGGGCACGGGCTCCTACGAGCAGTACTTC. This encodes CASSEQGTGSYEQYF.

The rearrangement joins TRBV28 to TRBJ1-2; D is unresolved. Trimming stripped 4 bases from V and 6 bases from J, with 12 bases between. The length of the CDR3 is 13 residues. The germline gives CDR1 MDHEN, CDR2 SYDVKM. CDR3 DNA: TGTGCCAGCAGTTCATCGTTGTGGAATGGCTACACCTTC. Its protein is CASSSSLWNGYTF.

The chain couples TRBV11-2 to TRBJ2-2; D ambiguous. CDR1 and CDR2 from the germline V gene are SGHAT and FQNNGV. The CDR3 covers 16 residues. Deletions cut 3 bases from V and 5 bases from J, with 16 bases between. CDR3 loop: CASSFGRKANTGELFF. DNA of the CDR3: TGTGCCAGCAGCTTTGGGCGGAAGGCTAATACCGGGGAGCTGTTTTTT.

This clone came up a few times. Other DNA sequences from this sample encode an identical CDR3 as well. CDR3 sequence (DNA): TGCGCCAGCAGCCCGGGCCATGAGGGGGATACGCAGTATTTT. Its translation is CASSPGHEGDTQYF. V usage is TRBV5-1 and J usage is TRBJ2-3, with D possibly called TRBD1 or TRBD2 (5 bases each). The CDR3 is 14 residues long. The germline V gene encodes CDR1 SGHRS and CDR2 YFSETQ. V was shortened by 4 bases and J by 6 bases, with 15 bases between the two germline ends. The full variable domain, in which reference TRBV5-1 and TRBJ2-3 provide the parts outside the CDR3, is KAGVTQTPRYLIKTRGQQVTLSCSPISGHRSVSWYQQTPGQGLQFLFEYFSETQRNKGNFPGRFSGRQFSNSRSEMNVSTLELGDSALYLCASSPGHEGDTQYFGPGTRLTVL.

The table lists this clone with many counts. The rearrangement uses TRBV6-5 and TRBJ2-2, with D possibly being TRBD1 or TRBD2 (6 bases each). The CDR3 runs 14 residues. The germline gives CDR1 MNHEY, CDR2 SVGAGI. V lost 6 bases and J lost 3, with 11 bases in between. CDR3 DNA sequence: TGTGCCAGCAGGGTTAGGGGGGACACCGGGGAGCTGTTTTTT. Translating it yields CASRVRGDTGELFF.

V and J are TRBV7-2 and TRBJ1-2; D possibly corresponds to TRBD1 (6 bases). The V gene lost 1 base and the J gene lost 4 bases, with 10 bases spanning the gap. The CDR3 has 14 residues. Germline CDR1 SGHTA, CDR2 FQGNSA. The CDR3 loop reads CASSLGTGFYGYTF. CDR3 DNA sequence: TGTGCCAGCAGCTTAGGAACAGGGTTCTATGGCTACACCTTC. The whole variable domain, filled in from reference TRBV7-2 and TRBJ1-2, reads GAGVSQSPSNKVTEKGKDVELRCDPISGHTALYWYRQSLGQGLEFLIYFQGNSAPDKSGLPSDRFSAERTGGSVSTLTIQRTQQEDSAVYLCASSLGTGFYGYTFGSGTRLTVV.

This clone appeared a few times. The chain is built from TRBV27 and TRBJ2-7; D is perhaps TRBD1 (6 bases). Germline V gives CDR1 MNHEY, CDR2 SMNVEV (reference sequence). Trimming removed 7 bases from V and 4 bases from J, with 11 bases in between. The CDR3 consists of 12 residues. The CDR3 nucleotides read TGTGCCAGCACAGGGGCAAGTTACGAGCAGTACTTC. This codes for CASTGASYEQYF.

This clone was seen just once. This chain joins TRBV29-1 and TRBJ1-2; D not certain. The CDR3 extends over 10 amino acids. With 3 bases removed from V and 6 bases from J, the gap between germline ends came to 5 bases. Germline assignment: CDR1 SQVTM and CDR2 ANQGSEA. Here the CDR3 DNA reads TGCAGCGTTGATGTGAATGGCTACACCTTC. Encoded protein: CSVDVNGYTF.

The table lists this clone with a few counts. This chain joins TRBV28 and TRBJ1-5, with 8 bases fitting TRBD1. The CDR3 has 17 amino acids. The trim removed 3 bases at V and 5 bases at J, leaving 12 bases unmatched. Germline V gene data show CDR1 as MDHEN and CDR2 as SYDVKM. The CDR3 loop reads CASSFSRGQGGYQPQHF. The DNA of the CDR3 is TGTGCCAGCAGTTTCAGTCGTGGACAGGGTGGGTATCAGCCCCAGCATTTT.

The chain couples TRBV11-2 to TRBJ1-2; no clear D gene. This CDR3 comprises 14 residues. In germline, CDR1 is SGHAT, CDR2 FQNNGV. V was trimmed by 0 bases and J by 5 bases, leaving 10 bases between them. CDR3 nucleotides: TGTGCCAGCAGCTTAGATCGAGGCGATTATGGCTACACCTTC. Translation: CASSLDRGDYGYTF.

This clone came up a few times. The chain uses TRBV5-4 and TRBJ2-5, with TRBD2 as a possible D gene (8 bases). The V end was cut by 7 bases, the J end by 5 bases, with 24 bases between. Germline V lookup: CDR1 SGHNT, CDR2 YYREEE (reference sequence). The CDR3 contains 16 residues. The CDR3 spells CASHRGTGGGLETQYF. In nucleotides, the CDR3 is TGTGCCAGCCACCGGGGGACGGGAGGGGGCCTGGAGACCCAGTACTTC. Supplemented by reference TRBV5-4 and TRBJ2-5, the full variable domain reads ETGVTQSPTHLIKTRGQQVTLRCSSQSGHNTVSWYQQALGQGPQFIFQYYREEENGRGNFPPRFSGLQFPNYSSELNVNALELDDSALYLCASHRGTGGGLETQYFGPGTRLLVL.